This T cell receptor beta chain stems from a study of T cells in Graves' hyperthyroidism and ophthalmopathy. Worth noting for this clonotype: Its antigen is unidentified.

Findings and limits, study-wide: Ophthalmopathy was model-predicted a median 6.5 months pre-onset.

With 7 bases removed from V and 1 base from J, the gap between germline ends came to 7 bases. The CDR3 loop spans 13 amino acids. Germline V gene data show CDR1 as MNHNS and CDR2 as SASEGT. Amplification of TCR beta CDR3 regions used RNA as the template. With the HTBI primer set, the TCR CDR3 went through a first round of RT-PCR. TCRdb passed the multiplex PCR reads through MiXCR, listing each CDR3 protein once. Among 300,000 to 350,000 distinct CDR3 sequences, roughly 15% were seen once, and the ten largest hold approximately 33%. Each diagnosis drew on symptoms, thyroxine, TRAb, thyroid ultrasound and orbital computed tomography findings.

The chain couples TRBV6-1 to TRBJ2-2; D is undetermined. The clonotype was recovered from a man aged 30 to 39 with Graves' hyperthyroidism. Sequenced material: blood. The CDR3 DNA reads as TGTGCCAGCAACCTACTGAACACCGGGGAGCTGTTTTTT. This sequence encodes CASNLLNTGELFF.